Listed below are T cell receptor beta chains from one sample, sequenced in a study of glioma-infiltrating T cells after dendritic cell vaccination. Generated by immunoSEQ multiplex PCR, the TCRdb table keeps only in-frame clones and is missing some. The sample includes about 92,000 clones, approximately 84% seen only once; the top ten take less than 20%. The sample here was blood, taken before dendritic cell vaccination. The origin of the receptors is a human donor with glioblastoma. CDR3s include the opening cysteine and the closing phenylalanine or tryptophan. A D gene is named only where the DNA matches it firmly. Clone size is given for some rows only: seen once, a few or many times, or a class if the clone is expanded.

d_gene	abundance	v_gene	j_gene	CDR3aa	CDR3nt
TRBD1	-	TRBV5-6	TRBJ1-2	CASSNPGQGYGYTF	TGTGCCAGCAGCAACCCGGGACAGGGTTATGGCTACACCTTC
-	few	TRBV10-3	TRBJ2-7	CAISQGTYEQYF	TGTGCCATCAGTCAGGGGACCTACGAGCAGTACTTC
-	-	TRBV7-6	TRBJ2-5	CASSFARKYQETQYF	TGTGCCAGCAGCTTTGCTAGAAAATACCAAGAGACCCAGTACTTC
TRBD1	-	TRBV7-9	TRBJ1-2	CASRPPLDRGYPNYGYTF	TGTGCCAGCAGACCACCACTGGACAGGGGGTATCCCAACTATGGCTACACCTTC
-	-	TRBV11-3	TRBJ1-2	CASSYSSGTLRYGYTF	TGTGCCAGCAGCTACTCCTCCGGGACACTACGCTATGGCTACACCTTC
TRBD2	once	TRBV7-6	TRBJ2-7	CASSQLAGGGYEQYF	TGTGCCAGCAGCCAACTAGCGGGAGGAGGGTACGAGCAGTACTTC
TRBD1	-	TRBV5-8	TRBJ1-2	CASSRRTGYYGYTF	TGTGCCAGCAGCCGAAGGACAGGCTACTATGGCTACACCTTC
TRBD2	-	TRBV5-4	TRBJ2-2	CASNTFKTSGNTGELFF	TGTGCCAGCAACACCTTCAAGACTAGCGGGAACACCGGGGAGCTGTTTTTT
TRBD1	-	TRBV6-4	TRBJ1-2	CASSRDSNYGYTF	TGTGCCAGCAGTAGGGACAGCAACTATGGCTACACCTTC
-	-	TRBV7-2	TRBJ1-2	CASSLPPFYGYTF	TGTGCCAGCAGCCTCCCCCCCTTTTATGGCTACACCTTC
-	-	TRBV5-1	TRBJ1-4	CASGAGASEKLFF	TGCGCCAGCGGGGCAGGAGCATCAGAAAAACTGTTTTTT
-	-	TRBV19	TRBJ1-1	CASSIDRPTEEAFF	TGTGCCAGTAGTATCGACAGGCCCACTGAGGAAGCTTTCTTT
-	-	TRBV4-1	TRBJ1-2	CASSWSGQGSTNYGYTF	TGCGCCAGCAGCTGGTCCGGGCAGGGGTCGACGAACTATGGCTACACCTTC
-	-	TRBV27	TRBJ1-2	CASSLSWGGGNYGYTF	TGTGCCAGCAGTTTATCGTGGGGGGGAGGAAACTATGGCTACACCTTC
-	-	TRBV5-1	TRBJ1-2	CASSLGSGVKGYTF	TGCGCCAGCAGCTTGGGATCCGGGGTTAAGGGCTACACCTTC
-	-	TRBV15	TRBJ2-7	CATSREQGYSYEQYF	TGTGCCACCAGCAGAGAGCAGGGATATTCCTACGAGCAGTACTTC
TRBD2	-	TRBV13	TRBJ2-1	CASSKAGRGNNEQFF	TGTGCCAGCAGCAAAGCCGGGAGGGGGAACAATGAGCAGTTCTTC
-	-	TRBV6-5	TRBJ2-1	CASSYSGDPYNEQFF	TGTGCCAGCAGTTACTCAGGAGATCCCTACAATGAGCAGTTCTTC
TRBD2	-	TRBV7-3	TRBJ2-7	CASSLRGLAGVKQYF	TGTGCCAGCAGCCTACGAGGACTAGCGGGGGTTAAGCAGTACTTC
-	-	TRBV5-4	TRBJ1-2	CASSLATGSLNGYTF	TGTGCCAGCAGCTTGGCAACAGGGAGTTTAAATGGCTACACCTTC
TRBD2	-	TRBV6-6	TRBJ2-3	CASSQPTSGTDTQYF	TGTGCCAGCTCCCAGCCGACTAGCGGGACAGATACGCAGTATTTT
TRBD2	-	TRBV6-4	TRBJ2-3	CASSDSTGGPDTQYF	TGTGCCAGCAGTGACTCAACGGGAGGCCCAGATACGCAGTATTTT
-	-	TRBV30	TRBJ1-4	CAWADSNGYEKLFF	TGTGCCTGGGCAGACAGTAATGGTTATGAAAAACTGTTTTTT
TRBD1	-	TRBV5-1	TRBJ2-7	CASSLIQGAHEQYF	TGCGCCAGCAGCTTGATCCAGGGGGCTCACGAGCAGTACTTC
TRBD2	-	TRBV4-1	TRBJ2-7	CASSGGTTYEQYF	TGCGCCAGCAGTGGGGGGACTACCTACGAGCAGTACTTC
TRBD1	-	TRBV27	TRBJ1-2	CASSSTGTGRGNYGYTF	TGTGCCAGCAGTTCGACCGGGACAGGGAGGGGGAACTATGGCTACACCTTC
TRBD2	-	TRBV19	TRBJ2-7	CASRAGTSGNEQYF	TGTGCCAGTAGGGCCGGGACTAGCGGCAACGAGCAGTACTTC
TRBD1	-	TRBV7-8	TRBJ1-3	CASSLVQGGSGNTIYF	TGTGCCAGCAGCTTAGTTCAGGGGGGCTCTGGAAACACCATATATTTT
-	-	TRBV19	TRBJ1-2	CATEQGNYGYTF	TGTGCCACCGAACAGGGTAACTATGGCTACACCTTC
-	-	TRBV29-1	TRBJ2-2	CSVARLNTGELFF	TGCAGCGTTGCCCGGTTAAACACCGGGGAGCTGTTTTTT
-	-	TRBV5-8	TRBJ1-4	CASSRQVATNEKLFF	TGTGCCAGCAGCAGACAGGTCGCAACTAATGAAAAACTGTTTTTT
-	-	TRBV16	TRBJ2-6	CASSQVRPGSGANVLTF	TGTGCCAGCAGCCAAGTCCGACCGGGCTCTGGGGCCAACGTCCTGACTTTC
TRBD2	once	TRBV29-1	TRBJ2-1	CSGGLAREQFF	TGCAGCGGGGGACTAGCCCGTGAGCAGTTCTTC
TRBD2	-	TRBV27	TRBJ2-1	CASSSRLAGSLYNEQFF	TGTGCCAGCAGTTCCCGACTAGCGGGGAGCCTTTACAATGAGCAGTTCTTC
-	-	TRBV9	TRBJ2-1	CASSGIAGGYNEQFF	TGTGCCAGCAGCGGAATAGCAGGAGGGTACAATGAGCAGTTCTTC
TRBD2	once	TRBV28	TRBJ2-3	CASLSGKGTDTQYF	TGTGCCAGCCTTAGCGGGAAGGGAACAGATACGCAGTATTTT
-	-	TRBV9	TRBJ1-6	CASSVGAIFGSPLHF	TGTGCCAGCAGCGTAGGGGCCATATTTGGGTCACCCCTCCACTTT
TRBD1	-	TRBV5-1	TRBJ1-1	CASSLLRGQRNTEAFF	TGCGCCAGCAGCTTACTCCGGGGACAGCGGAACACTGAAGCTTTCTTT
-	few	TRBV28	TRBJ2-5	CAASTDQETQYF	TGTGCCGCTTCGACAGACCAAGAGACCCAGTACTTC
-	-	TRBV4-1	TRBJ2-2	CASSHVREGIGELFF	TGCGCCAGCAGCCACGTGAGAGAGGGTATCGGGGAGCTGTTTTTT
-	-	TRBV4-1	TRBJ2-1	CASSQDFNGYNEQFF	TGCGCCAGCAGCCAAGATTTTAACGGGTACAATGAGCAGTTCTTC
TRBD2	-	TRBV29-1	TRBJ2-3	CSVAPGLPPLSTQYF	TGCAGCGTGGCGCCGGGACTACCCCCACTCAGCACGCAGTATTTT
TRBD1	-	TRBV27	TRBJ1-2	CASSLSQGALGYTF	TGTGCCAGCAGTTTATCGCAGGGGGCATTGGGCTACACCTTC
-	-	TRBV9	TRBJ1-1	CASSVTGAEAFF	TGTGCCAGCAGCGTAACCGGGGCTGAAGCTTTCTTT
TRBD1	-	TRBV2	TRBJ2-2	CASYFGPGTGQNTGELFF	TGTGCCAGTTATTTTGGACCGGGGACAGGACAGAACACCGGGGAGCTGTTTTTT
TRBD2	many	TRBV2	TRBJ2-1	CARRLAGGPNEQFF	TGTGCCAGACGACTAGCGGGGGGGCCGAATGAGCAGTTCTTC
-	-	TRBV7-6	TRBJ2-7	CASSLPPSYEQYF	TGTGCCAGCAGCTTACCCCCCTCCTACGAGCAGTACTTC
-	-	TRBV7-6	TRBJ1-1	CASSLVKGRGTEAFF	TGTGCCAGCAGCTTAGTAAAGGGGCGGGGGACTGAAGCTTTCTTT
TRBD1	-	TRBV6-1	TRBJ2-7	CASSEDRDGYEQYF	TGTGCCAGCAGCGAGGACAGGGACGGCTACGAGCAGTACTTC
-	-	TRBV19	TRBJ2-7	CASSWSGSYEQYF	TGTGCCAGTAGTTGGTCGGGCTCCTACGAGCAGTACTTC
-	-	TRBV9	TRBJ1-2	CASSVVAGYGYTF	TGTGCCAGCAGCGTAGTTGCGGGCTATGGCTACACCTTC
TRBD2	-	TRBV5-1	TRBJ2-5	CASSLAVAGVQETQYF	TGCGCCAGCAGCTTGGCGGTAGCGGGGGTGCAAGAGACCCAGTACTTC
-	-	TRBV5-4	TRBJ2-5	CASSEGVETQYF	TGTGCCAGCAGCGAAGGGGTAGAGACCCAGTACTTC
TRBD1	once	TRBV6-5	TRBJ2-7	CASTETGRGYEQYF	TGTGCCAGCACTGAGACAGGGCGAGGCTACGAGCAGTACTTC
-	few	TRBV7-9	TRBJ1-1	CASSLVQGNTEAFF	TGTGCCAGCAGCTTAGTACAGGGGAACACTGAAGCTTTCTTT
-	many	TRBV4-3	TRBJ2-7	CASSQLIPGGGTYEQYF	TGCGCCAGCAGCCAACTGATTCCAGGGGGAGGAACCTACGAGCAGTACTTC
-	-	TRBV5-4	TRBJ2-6	CASSLGLSGANVLTF	TGTGCCAGCAGCTTGGGTCTCTCTGGGGCCAACGTCCTGACTTTC
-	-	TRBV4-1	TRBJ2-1	CASSQRRESYNEQFF	TGCGCCAGCAGCCAACGGAGGGAATCCTACAATGAGCAGTTCTTC
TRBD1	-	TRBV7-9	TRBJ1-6	CASSLGQHNSPLHF	TGTGCCAGCAGCTTGGGACAGCATAATTCACCCCTCCACTTT